Listed here are 5 T cell receptor beta chains from one sample, sequenced in a study of cytomegalovirus exposure and HLA in healthy donors (dated by TCRdb to about 2017). Library method: the immunoSEQ multiplex PCR assay. The multiplex PCR relied on a mix of 60 forward primers for TCR Vbeta segments and 13 reverse primers for TCR Jbeta segments. Here the immuneACCESS table is served through TCRdb, limited to in-frame sequences with V and J called. Missing clones are a known gap in these copies; in checked studies unresolved V genes cover under half, and the rest lacks a known reason. The sample table lists over 200,000 clones, 80% to 90% of them with a count of one. The top ten clones comprise about 1% of the sample. Material for sequencing was PBMCs. These receptors were taken from a woman aged 18 to 35 in good health and CMV-seronegative.

This clone was found once. The chain employs TRBV5-1 and TRBJ2-7; 16 bases are a match to TRBD2. V dropped 6 bases and J dropped 3; count of bases not matched to a gene: 6. The germline CDR1 and CDR2 sequences are SGHRS and YFSETQ. This CDR3 has 16 residues. CDR3 nucleotide sequence: TGCGCCAGCACCCTGGGACTAGCGGGAGGGTACTACGAGCAGTACTTC. Amino acid sequence: CASTLGLAGGYYEQYF.

This CDR3 reads CASSSMRTSVGTDTQYF. CDR3 nucleotides: TGCGCCAGCAGTTCAATGAGGACTAGCGTGGGCACAGATACGCAGTATTTT. The J gene is TRBJ2-3, the V gene TRBV10-2; TRBD2 matches at 9 bases. The CDR3 is made up of 17 amino acids. CDR1 WSHSY and CDR2 SAAADI come from the germline V gene. V lost 5 bases and J lost 1; bases outside the gene matches: 10.

The V gene is TRBV27, the J gene TRBJ1-6, with TRBD1 as a possible D gene (6 bases). CDR1 and CDR2 from the germline V gene are MNHEY and SMNVEV (reference sequence). CDR3 length: 19 residues. Trimming took 4 bases from V and 8 from J, leaving 27 bases between them. The CDR3 region has the DNA TGTGCCAGCAGTTCCGGGGACACTGGGTATCCCGACGCCCATTCACCCCTCCACTTT. This encodes CASSSGDTGYPDAHSPLHF.

This clone was found once. The V gene is TRBV7-2, the J gene TRBJ2-7; possible D gene TRBD2, 5 bases. The germline V gene encodes CDR1 SGHTA and CDR2 FQGNSA. Trimming cost V 1 base and J 2 bases, with 9 bases left between them. The CDR3 sequence is 14 residues long. This CDR3 reads CASSLDGVPYEQYF. CDR3 coding DNA: TGTGCCAGCAGCTTAGACGGGGTACCCTACGAGCAGTACTTC.

The CDR3 bases are TGTGCCAGCAGCCAAGCAGGGGCCGAGCCCTTTTTTGAAAAACTGTTTTTT. Protein: CASSQAGAEPFFEKLFF. The chain carries TRBV14 and TRBJ1-4; D may be TRBD1 (6 bases). CDR1 and CDR2 from the germline V gene are SGHDN and FVKESK. V dropped 1 base and J dropped 7 bases, with 19 bases sitting between them. This CDR3 is 17 amino acids long.